This T cell receptor (beta chain) was sequenced during a study of T cell repertoires in cytomegalovirus infection. Study overall: Based on public TCR beta signatures, there were indications of CMV infection and of a matching HLA type.

In this sample, this clonotype turned up many times. Its specificity is not known. Germline CDR1 reads LNHDA; CDR2 reads SQIVND (reference sequence). This CDR3 is 14 amino acids long. Trimming pared 3 bases from V and 5 bases from J, leaving 13 bases between. TCRdb re-derived calls from the reads in MiXCR, one entry per CDR3 protein. In the table there are more than 200,000 distinct CDR3 sequences, approximately 9.2% of which are singletons. Overall study findings and caveats: Cumulated frequencies of public TCR beta families served to identify carriers of CMV plus the relevant HLA. It was HLA-C-restricted CMV-specific TCR beta clonotypes that dominated the response ex vivo.

Material: PBMCs. The rearrangement joins TRBV19 to TRBJ1-1; D gene unclear. This clonotype was obtained from a human donor in good health (CMV status not recorded). Some clones in this sample may be carry-over from other donors' samples. CDR3 in DNA: TGTGCCAGTAGTATGCTGTCAGGCGGAACTGAAGCTTTCTTT. Its translation: CASSMLSGGTEAFF.